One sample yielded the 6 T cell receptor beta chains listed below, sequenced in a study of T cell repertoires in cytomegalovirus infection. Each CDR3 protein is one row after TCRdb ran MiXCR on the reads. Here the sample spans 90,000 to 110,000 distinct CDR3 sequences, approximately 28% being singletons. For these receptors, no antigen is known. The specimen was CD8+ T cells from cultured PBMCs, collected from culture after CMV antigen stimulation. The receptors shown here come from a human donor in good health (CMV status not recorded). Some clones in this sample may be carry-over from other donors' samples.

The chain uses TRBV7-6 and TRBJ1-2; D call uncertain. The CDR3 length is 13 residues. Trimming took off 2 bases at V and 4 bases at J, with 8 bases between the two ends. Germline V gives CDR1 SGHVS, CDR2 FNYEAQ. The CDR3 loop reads CASSLSATYGYTF. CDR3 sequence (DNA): TGTGCCAGCAGCTTATCAGCGACCTATGGCTACACCTTC. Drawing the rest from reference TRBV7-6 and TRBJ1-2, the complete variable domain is GAGVSQSPRYKVTKRGQDVALRCDPISGHVSLYWYRQALGQGPEFLTYFNYEAQQDKSGLPNDRFSAERPEGSISTLTIQRTEQRDSAMYRCASSLSATYGYTFGSGTRLTVV.

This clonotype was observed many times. CDR3 DNA sequence: TGTGCCAGCAGTGGAGACGGGTTGTTGGACGAGCAGTACTTC. Translating gives CASSGDGLLDEQYF. The rearrangement uses TRBV2 and TRBJ2-7; unclear D gene. CDR1 SNHLY and CDR2 FYNNEI come from the germline V gene. The CDR3 covers 14 residues. The V and J ends lost 4 bases and 5 bases respectively, with 15 bases between them. The full variable domain, its missing parts supplied by reference TRBV2 and TRBJ2-7, is EPEVTQTPSHQVTQMGQEVILRCVPISNHLYFYWYRQILGQKVEFLVSFYNNEISEKSEIFDDQFSVERPDGSNFTLKIRSTKLEDSAMYFCASSGDGLLDEQYFGPGTRLTVT.

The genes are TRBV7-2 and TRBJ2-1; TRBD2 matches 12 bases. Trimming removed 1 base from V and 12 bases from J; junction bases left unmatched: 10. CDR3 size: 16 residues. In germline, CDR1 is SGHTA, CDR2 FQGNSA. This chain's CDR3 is CASSLVPSGGGVVQFF. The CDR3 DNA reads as TGTGCCAGCAGCTTAGTTCCTAGCGGGGGGGGCGTTGTGCAGTTCTTC.

CDR3 DNA: TGTGCCAGCAGCTCAGACCGGGTGGAACAGTATAGCAATCAGCCCCAGCATTTT. Translated: CASSSDRVEQYSNQPQHF. The chain recombines TRBV5-5 with TRBJ1-5; D call uncertain. CDR1 is SGHKS and CDR2 is YYEKEE in the germline V gene (reference sequence). V was trimmed by 3 bases and J by 0 bases, leaving 19 bases between them. The CDR3 sequence is 18 residues long.

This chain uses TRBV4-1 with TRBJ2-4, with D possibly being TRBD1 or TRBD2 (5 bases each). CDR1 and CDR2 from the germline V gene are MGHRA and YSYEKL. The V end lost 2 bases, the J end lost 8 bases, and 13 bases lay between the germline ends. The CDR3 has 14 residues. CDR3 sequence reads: CASSQRASRDIQYF. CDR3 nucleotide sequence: TGCGCCAGCAGCCAAAGGGCTAGCAGGGACATTCAGTACTTC.

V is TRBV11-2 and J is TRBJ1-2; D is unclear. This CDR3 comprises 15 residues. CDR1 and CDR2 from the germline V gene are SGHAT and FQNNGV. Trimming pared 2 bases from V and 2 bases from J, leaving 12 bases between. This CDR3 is CASSLIGVPNYGYTF. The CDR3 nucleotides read TGTGCCAGCAGCTTAATTGGGGTTCCGAACTATGGCTACACCTTC. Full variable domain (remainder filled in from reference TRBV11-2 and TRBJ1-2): EAGVAQSPRYKIIEKRQSVAFWCNPISGHATLYWYQQILGQGPKLLIQFQNNGVVDDSQLPKDRFSAERLKGVDSTLKIQPAKLEDSAVYLCASSLIGVPNYGYTFGSGTRLTVV.